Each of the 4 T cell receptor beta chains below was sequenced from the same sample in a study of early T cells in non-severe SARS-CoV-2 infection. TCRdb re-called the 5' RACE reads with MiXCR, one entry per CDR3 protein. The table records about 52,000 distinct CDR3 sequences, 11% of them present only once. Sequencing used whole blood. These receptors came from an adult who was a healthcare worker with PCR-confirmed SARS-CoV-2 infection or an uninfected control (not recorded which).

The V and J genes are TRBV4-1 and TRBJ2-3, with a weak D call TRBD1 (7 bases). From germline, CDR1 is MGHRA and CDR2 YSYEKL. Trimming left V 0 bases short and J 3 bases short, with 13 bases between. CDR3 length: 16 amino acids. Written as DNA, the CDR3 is TGCGCCAGCAGCCAAGAAGAGACAGGGAGGACAGATACGCAGTATTTT. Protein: CASSQEETGRTDTQYF.

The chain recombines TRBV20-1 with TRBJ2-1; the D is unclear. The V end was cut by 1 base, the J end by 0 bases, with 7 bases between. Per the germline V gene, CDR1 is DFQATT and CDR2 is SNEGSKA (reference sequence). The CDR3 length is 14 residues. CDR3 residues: CSARVFSSYNEQFF. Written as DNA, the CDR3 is TGCAGTGCTAGAGTCTTTAGCTCCTACAATGAGCAGTTCTTC.

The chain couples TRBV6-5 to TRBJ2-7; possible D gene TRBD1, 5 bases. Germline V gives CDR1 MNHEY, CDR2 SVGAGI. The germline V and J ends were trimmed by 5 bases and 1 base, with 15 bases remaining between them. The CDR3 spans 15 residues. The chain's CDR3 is CASSTTVGVSYEQYF. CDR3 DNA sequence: TGTGCCAGCAGTACGACGGTAGGGGTGTCCTACGAGCAGTACTTC.

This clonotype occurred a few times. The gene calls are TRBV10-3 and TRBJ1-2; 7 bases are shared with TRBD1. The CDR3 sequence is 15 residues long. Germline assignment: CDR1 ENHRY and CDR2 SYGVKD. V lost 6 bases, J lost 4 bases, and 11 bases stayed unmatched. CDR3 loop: CAIRRGEGATYGYTF. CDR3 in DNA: TGTGCCATCAGGCGGGGAGAGGGGGCCACCTATGGCTACACCTTC.